One T cell receptor (beta chain) is described in this entry. The antigen is undetermined. The junction shows a germline mismatch at one end, possibly a read error. Fresh peripheral blood, roughly 9.6 ml, was the source of the PBMCs. The TCR beta CDR3 regions underwent amplification using RNA transcripts as the source. An initial round of RT-PCR targeting the TCR CDR3 relied on the HTBI primer set. TCRdb redid the calling of the multiplex PCR reads with MiXCR, one entry per CDR3 protein. The data hold hundreds of thousands of distinct CDR3 sequences, with 15% to 20% observed a single time. This specimen belongs to a study of T cells in Graves' hyperthyroidism and ophthalmopathy. Study in general: Peripheral blood samples were taken at initial diagnosis, prior to any treatment.

This CDR3 spans 14 amino acids. Germline V CDR1 and CDR2: SGHAT, FQNNGV. Study results and limitations: Expanded thyroid clonotypes (above 0.001) were mostly also found in blood. Model-based prediction identified ophthalmopathy a median approximately 6.2 months prior to its onset.

Specimen: blood. The receptor was derived from a man aged 50-59 years with Graves' ophthalmopathy. The gene calls are TRBV11-2 and TRBJ2-1, with TRBD1 matching 9 bases. The CDR3 here is CASQRWTGVGEQFF. The CDR3 DNA reads TGCGCAAGCCAGAGGTGGACAGGGGTGGGTGAGCAGTTCTTC. Full variable domain (rest looked up from reference TRBV11-2 and TRBJ2-1): EAGVAQSPRYKIIEKRQSVAFWCNPISGHATLYWYQQILGQGPKLLIQFQNNGVVDDSQLPKDRFSAERLKGVDSTLKIQPAKLEDSAVYLCASQRWTGVGEQFFGPGTRLTVL.